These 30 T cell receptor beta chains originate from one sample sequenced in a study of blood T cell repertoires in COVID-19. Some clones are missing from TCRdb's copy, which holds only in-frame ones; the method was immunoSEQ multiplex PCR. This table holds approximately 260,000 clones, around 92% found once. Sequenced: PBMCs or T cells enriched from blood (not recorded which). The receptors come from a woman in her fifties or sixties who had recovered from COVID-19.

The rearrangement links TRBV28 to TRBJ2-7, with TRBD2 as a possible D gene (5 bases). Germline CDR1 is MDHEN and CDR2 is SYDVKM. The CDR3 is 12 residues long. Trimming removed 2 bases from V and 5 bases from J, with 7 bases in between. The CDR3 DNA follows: TGTGCCAGCAGTTTACGGCGGGACGAGCAGTACTTC. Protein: CASSLRRDEQYF.

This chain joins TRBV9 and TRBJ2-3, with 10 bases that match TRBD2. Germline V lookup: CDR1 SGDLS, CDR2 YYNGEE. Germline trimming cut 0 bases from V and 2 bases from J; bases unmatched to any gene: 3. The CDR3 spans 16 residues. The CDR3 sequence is CASSVGTSGNTDTQYF. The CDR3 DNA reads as TGTGCCAGCAGCGTAGGAACTAGCGGGAACACAGATACGCAGTATTTT.

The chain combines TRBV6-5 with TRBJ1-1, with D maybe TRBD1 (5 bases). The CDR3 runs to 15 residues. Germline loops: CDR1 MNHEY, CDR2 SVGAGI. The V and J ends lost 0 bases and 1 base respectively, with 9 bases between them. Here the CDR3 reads CASSYSNRKNTEAFF. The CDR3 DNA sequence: TGTGCCAGCAGTTACTCGAACAGGAAGAACACTGAAGCTTTCTTT.

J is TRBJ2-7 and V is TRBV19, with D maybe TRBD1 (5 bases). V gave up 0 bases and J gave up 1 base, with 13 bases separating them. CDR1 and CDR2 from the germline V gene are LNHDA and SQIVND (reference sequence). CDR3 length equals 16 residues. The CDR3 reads CASSIDLWGRSYEQYF. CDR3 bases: TGTGCCAGTAGTATAGATCTATGGGGCAGATCCTACGAGCAGTACTTC.

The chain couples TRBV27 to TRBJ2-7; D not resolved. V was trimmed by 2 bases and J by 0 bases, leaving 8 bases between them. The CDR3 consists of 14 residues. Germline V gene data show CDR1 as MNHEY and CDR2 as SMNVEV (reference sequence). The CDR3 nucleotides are TGTGCCAGCAGTTTACACATCAGCTCCTACGAGCAGTACTTC. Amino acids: CASSLHISSYEQYF.

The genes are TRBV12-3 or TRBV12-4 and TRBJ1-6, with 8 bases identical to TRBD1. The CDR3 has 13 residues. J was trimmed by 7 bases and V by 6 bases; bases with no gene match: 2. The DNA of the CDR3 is TGTGCCAGCAGCCGGACAGGGAATTCACCCCTCCACTTT. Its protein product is CASSRTGNSPLHF.

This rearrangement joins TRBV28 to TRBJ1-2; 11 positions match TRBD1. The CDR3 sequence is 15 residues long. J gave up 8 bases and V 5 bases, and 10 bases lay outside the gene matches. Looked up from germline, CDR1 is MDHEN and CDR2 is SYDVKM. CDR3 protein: CASSPGTGGSDGYTF. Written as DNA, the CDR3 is TGTGCCAGCAGTCCAGGGACAGGGGGAAGCGACGGCTACACCTTC.

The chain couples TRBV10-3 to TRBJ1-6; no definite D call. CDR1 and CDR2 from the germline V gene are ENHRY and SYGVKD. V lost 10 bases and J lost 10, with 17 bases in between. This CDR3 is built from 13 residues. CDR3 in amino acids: CATRDQTNSPLHF. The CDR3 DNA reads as TGTGCCACCCGGGATCAAACTAACTCACCCCTCCACTTT.

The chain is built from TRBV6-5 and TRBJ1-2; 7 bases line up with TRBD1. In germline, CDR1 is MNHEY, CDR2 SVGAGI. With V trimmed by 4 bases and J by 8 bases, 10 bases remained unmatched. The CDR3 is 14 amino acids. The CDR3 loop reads CASSLGQTSLGYTF. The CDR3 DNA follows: TGTGCCAGCAGTTTGGGACAGACGTCTTTGGGCTACACCTTC.

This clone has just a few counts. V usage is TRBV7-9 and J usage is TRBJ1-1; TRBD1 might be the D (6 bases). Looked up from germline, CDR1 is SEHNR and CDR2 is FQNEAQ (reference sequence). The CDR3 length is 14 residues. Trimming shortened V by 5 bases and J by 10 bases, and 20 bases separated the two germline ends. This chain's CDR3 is CASSPDEWDTRAFF. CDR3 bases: TGTGCCAGCAGCCCTGATGAGTGGGACACGAGAGCTTTCTTT.

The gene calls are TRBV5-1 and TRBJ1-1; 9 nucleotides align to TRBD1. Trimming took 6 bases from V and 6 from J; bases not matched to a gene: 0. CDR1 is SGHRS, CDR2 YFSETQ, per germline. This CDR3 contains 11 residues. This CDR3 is CASNRGPEAFF. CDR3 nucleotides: TGCGCCAGCAACAGGGGGCCTGAAGCTTTCTTT.

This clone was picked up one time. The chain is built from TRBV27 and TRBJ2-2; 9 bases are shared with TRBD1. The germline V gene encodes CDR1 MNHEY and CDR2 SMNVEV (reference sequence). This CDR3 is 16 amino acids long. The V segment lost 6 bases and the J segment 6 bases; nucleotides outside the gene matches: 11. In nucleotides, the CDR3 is TGTGCCAGCAGGACCATATGGGGACAGGGTTCCGGGGAGCTGTTTTTT. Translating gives CASRTIWGQGSGELFF.

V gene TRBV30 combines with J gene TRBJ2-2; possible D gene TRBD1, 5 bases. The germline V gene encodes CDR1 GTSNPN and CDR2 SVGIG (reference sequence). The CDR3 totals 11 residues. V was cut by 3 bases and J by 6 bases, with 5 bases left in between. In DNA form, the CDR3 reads TGTGCCTGGAGAGGGGCCGGGGAGCTGTTTTTT. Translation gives CAWRGAGELFF.

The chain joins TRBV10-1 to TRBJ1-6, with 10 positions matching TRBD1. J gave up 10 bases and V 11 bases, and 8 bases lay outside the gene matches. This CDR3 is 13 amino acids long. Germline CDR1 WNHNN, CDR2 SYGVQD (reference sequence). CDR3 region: CALPDRGHSPLHF. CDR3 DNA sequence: TGCGCCTTACCCGACAGGGGGCACTCACCCCTCCACTTT.

CDR3 in amino acids: CATGWANTEAFF. The CDR3 DNA is TGTGCCACTGGTTGGGCGAACACTGAAGCTTTCTTT. This rearrangement joins TRBV6-6 to TRBJ1-1, with D unresolved. Germline CDR1 reads MNHNY; CDR2 reads SVGAGI (reference sequence). The CDR3 is 12 amino acids. The V end was cut by 10 bases, the J end by 1 base, with 10 bases between.

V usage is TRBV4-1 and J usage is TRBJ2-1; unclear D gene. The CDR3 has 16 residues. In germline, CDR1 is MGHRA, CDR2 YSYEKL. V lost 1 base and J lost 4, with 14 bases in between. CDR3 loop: CASSQGLELRYNEQFF. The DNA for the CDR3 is TGCGCCAGCAGCCAAGGTTTGGAGCTCCGATACAATGAGCAGTTCTTC.

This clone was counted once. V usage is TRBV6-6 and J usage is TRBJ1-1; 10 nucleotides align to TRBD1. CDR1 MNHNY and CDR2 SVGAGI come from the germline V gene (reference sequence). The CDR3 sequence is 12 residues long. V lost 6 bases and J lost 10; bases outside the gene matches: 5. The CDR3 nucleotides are TGTGCCAGCAGGACTCGGACAGGGGGAGCTTTCTTT. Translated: CASRTRTGGAFF.

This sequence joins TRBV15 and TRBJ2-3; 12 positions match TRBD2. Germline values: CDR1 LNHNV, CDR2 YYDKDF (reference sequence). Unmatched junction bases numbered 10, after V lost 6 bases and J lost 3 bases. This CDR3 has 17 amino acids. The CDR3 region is CATRGTSGSGTTDTQYF. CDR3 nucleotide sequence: TGTGCCACCAGAGGGACTAGCGGGTCGGGCACAACAGATACGCAGTATTTT.

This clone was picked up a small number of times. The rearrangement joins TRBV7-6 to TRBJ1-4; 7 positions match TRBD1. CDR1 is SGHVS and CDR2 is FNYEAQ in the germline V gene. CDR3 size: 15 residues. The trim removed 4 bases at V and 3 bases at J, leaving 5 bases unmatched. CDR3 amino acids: CASSSGQLSNEKLFF. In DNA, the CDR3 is TGTGCCAGCAGCTCGGGACAGCTTTCTAATGAAAAACTGTTTTTT.

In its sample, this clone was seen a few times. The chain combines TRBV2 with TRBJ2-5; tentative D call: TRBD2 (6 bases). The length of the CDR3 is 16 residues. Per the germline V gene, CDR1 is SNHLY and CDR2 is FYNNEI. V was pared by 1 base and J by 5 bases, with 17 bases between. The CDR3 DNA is TGTGCCAGCAGTGAAGTTAGGTGGGGAGGAGGGGAGACCCAGTACTTC. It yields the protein CASSEVRWGGGETQYF.

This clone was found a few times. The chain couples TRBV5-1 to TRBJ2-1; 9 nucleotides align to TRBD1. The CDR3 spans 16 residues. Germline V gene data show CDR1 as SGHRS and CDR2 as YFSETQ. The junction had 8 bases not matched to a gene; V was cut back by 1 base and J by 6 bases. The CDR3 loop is CASSLSGTGLPNEQFF. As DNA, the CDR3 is TGCGCCAGCAGCTTGTCGGGGACAGGGTTGCCCAATGAGCAGTTCTTC.

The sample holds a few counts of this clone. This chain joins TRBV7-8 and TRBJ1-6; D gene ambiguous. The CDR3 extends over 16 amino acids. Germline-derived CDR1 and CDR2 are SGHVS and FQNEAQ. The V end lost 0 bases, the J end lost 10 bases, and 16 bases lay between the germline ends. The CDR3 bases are TGTGCCAGCAGCTTAGCCGGGAGAACCCTGCAGTCACCCCTCCACTTT. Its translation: CASSLAGRTLQSPLHF.

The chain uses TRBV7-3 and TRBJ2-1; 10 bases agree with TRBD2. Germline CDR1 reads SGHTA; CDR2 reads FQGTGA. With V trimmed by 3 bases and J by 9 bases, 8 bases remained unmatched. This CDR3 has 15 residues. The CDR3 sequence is CASSLLAGAGGEQFF. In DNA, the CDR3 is TGTGCCAGCAGCTTGCTAGCGGGGGCTGGGGGTGAGCAGTTCTTC.

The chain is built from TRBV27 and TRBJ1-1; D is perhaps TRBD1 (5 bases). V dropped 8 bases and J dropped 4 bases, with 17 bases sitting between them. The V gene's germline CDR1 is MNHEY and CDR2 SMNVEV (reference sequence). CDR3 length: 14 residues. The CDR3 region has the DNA TGTGCCAGCTCCTACTCCGGGGGGGTCACTGAAGCTTTCTTT. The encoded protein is CASSYSGGVTEAFF.

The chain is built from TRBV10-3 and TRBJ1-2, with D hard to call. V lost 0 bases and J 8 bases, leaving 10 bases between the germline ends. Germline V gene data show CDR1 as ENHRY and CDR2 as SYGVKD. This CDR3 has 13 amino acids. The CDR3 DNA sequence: TGTGCCATCAGTGAGTCAGAGGAGCGGGGCTACACCTTC. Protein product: CAISESEERGYTF.

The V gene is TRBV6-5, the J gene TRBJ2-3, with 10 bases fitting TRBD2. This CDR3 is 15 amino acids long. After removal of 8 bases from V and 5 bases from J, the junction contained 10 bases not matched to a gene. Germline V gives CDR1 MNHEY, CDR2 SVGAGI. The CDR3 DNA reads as TGTGCCAGCTTCCAAGCGGGGGGGCCGGTAGATACGCAGTATTTT. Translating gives CASFQAGGPVDTQYF.

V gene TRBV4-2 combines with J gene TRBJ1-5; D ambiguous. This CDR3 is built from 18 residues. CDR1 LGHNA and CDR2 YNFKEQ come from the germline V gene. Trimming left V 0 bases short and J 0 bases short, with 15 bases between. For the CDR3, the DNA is TGTGCCAGCAGCCAAGAAGGACTGACTCCCTATAGCAATCAGCCCCAGCATTTT. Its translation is CASSQEGLTPYSNQPQHF.

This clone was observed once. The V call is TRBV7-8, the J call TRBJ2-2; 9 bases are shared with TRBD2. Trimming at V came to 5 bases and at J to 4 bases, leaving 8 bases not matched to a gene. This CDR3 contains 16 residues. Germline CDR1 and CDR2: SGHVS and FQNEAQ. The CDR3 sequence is CASSRLAGGTTGELFF. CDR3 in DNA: TGTGCCAGCAGCCGCCTGGCGGGGGGGACCACCGGGGAGCTGTTTTTT.

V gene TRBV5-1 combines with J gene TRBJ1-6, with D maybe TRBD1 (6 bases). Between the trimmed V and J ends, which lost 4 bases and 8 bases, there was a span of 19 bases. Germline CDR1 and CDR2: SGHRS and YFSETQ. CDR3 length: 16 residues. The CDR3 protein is CASSGDILGRDSPLHF. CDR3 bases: TGCGCCAGCAGCGGGGACATCCTGGGCCGGGATTCACCCCTCCACTTT.

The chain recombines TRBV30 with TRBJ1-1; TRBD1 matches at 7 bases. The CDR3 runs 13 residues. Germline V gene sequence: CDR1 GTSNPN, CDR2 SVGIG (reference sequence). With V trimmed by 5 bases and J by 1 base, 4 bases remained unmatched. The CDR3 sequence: CAWGQASNTEAFF. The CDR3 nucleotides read TGTGCCTGGGGACAGGCCTCGAACACTGAAGCTTTCTTT. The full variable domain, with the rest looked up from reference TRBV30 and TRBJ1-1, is SQTIHQWPATLVQPVGSPLSLECTVEGTSNPNLYWYRQAAGRGLQLLFYSVGIGQISSEVPQNLSASRPQDRQFILSSKKLLLSDSGFYLCAWGQASNTEAFFGQGTRLTVV.